One and the same sample provided the 2 T cell receptor beta chains below, sequenced in a study of blood T cell repertoires in COVID-19. Clones were read by immunoSEQ multiplex PCR, and TCRdb kept only the in-frame ones, dropping some. The table lists around 300,000 clones, approximately 90% of them singletons, with 2.4% in the top ten. Specimen: PBMCs or T cells enriched from blood (not recorded which). The source is a woman aged 18-30 years who had recovered from COVID-19.

The chain links TRBV19 to TRBJ1-1; 12 positions agree with TRBD1. CDR3 length equals 15 residues. The trim removed 7 bases at V and 4 bases at J, leaving 7 bases unmatched. Germline V gives CDR1 LNHDA, CDR2 SQIVND (reference sequence). The CDR3 here is CASTGTGGETTEAFF. The DNA of the CDR3 is TGTGCCAGTACCGGGACAGGGGGCGAGACCACTGAAGCTTTCTTT.

The chain carries TRBV6-1 and TRBJ1-2; no reliable D call. This CDR3 comprises 14 residues. Germline V gene data show CDR1 as MNHNS and CDR2 as SASEGT. Trimming took 3 bases from V and 8 from J, leaving 16 bases between them. The chain's CDR3 is CASSEPPNRGGYTF. The CDR3 nucleotides read TGTGCCAGCAGTGAGCCCCCCAACAGAGGGGGCTACACCTTC.